The present TCR beta chain was sequenced within a study of OX40 agonist ivuxolimab in advanced cancers. Regarding the study as a whole: At 0.1 to 3.0 mg/kg and by week 6, CD4+ and CD8+ T cells in the blood had expanded clonally.

Measured with immunoSEQ multiplex PCR; TCRdb has only the in-frame clones, and not every one. Of more than 70,000 clones in the sample, about 88% were seen once. As regards this clone: Its antigen remains unidentified.

Trimming took off 1 base at V and 3 bases at J, with 7 bases between the two ends. The germline V gene has CDR1 SGHRS and CDR2 YFSETQ. This CDR3 region has 13 residues. This TCR was recovered from an adult with an advanced solid tumor such as melanoma, head and neck, liver or kidney cancer. The rearrangement joins TRBV5-1 to TRBJ1-2, with a weak D call TRBD1 (5 bases). The material was CD4+ or CD8+ T cells sorted from blood, obtained in a trial of the OX40 agonist ivuxolimab. Here the CDR3 reads CASSLTGYYGYTF. In nucleotides, the CDR3 is TGCGCCAGCAGCTTGACAGGCTACTATGGCTACACCTTC.